The T cell receptor (beta chain) under discussion was sequenced for a study of blood T cell repertoires in COVID-19. Study summary: Sample material is recorded as cDNA or gDNA derived from T cells, B-cell-depleted T cells, or PBMCs.

Authors' methods: Nucleated cell number was recorded as an estimate derived from reference gene primer amplification. Sequencing used immunoSEQ multiplex PCR; TCRdb keeps in-frame clones, though not all of them. V and J calls plus clone size are reproduced from that table; the DNA served to infer D and trimming. The sample includes approximately 130,000 clones, roughly 79% of them seen just once. This CDR3 contains 15 residues. Germline V lookup: CDR1 MDHEN, CDR2 SYDVKM. Trimming removed 6 bases from V and 4 bases from J; junction bases left unmatched: 9. The clonotype was recovered from a human donor in a cohort sampled during active COVID-19. The J gene is TRBJ1-2, the V gene TRBV28; 9 positions match TRBD1. Sequenced input: peripheral blood. CDR3 amino acids: CASRETGGRAYGYTF. In DNA form, the CDR3 reads TGTGCCAGCAGGGAGACAGGGGGACGGGCCTATGGCTACACCTTC.